This is a list of T cell receptor beta chains from one sample in a study of blood T cell repertoires in COVID-19. The assay was immunoSEQ multiplex PCR, and TCRdb's table has in-frame clones only and misses some. The sample records about 260,000 clones, around 90% being singletons. The sequenced sample was peripheral blood. All receptors derive from a human donor in a cohort sampled during active COVID-19. The CDR3 runs from the conserved cysteine through the conserved F or W. D genes are given only for firm matches. Clone sizes are given selectively: once, few, many, or a class where the clone is expanded.

V gene	J gene	D gene	clone size	CDR3 DNA	CDR3 protein
TRBV11-3	TRBJ2-5	-	-	TGTGCCAGCAGCTTAGGGGGGGACGGACTAGAGACCCAGTACTTC	CASSLGGDGLETQYF
TRBV4-3	TRBJ2-3	TRBD2	-	TGCGCCAGCAGCCCCGGGACTAGCGGGGAGGATACGCAGTATTTT	CASSPGTSGEDTQYF
TRBV19	TRBJ2-5	TRBD2	-	TGTGCCAGTAGACCCGGGGCCTTGGGACTAGCGGGGCAAGAGACCCAGTACTTC	CASRPGALGLAGQETQYF
TRBV4-1	TRBJ2-4	-	few	TGCGCCAGCAGCCAATACTCGGGACACCTAGCCAAAAACATTCAGTACTTC	CASSQYSGHLAKNIQYF
TRBV6-5	TRBJ2-7	TRBD1	-	TGTGCCAGCAGTTACCAGACCGGGACAGGGGATCACGAGCAGTACTTC	CASSYQTGTGDHEQYF
TRBV5-8	TRBJ2-7	TRBD1	-	TGTGCCAGCAGCTCTACGGGGACAGGGATCTACGAGCAGTACTTC	CASSSTGTGIYEQYF
TRBV5-1	TRBJ2-7	-	-	TGCGCCAGCAGCTTGGCGGAGGGTAGCTACGAGCAGTACTTC	CASSLAEGSYEQYF
TRBV6-2/TRBV6-3	TRBJ1-4	TRBD1	-	TGTGCCAGCAGTTACCCGACTTCCGACAGGGGGCACGGTAATGAAAAACTGTTTTTT	CASSYPTSDRGHGNEKLFF
TRBV18	TRBJ1-3	-	-	TGTGCCAGCTCAAAAAACCGCGGGGGAACGTCTGGAAACACCATATATTTT	CASSKNRGGTSGNTIYF
TRBV6-5	TRBJ2-7	-	-	TGTGCCAGCAGTTACGCCAGGGGGGCGTACGAGCAGTACTTC	CASSYARGAYEQYF
TRBV10-1	TRBJ1-1	-	-	TGCGCCAGCAGTCACTCCTCCGATTTGAACACTGAAGCTTTCTTT	CASSHSSDLNTEAFF
TRBV27	TRBJ2-7	TRBD2	-	TGTGCCAGCAGTTTCGGGGGGGAGCAGTACTTC	CASSFGGEQYF
TRBV10-3	TRBJ2-1	-	-	TGTGCCATCAGTGAGGGGGTGACTACAAATGAGCAGTTCTTC	CAISEGVTTNEQFF
TRBV3-1/TRBV3-2	TRBJ1-1	-	-	TGTGCCAGCAGCTCAGGGGTGGGCACTGAAGCTTTCTTT	CASSSGVGTEAFF
TRBV11-3	TRBJ2-7	-	-	TGTGCCAGCAGCTTTGGAACAGGGCCAGCCTACGAGCAGTACTTC	CASSFGTGPAYEQYF
TRBV2	TRBJ2-7	TRBD2	-	TGTGCCAGCAGCCCGACTAGCGGGAGTTCCTACGAGCAGTACTTC	CASSPTSGSSYEQYF
TRBV11-2	TRBJ2-5	TRBD1	-	TGTGCCAGCAGCCTAGGACAGGGCCAAGAGACCCAGTACTTC	CASSLGQGQETQYF
TRBV28	TRBJ2-7	TRBD1	-	TGTGCCAGCAGTTCCCTCGGGGGACAGGGGAGCTACGAGCAGTACTTC	CASSSLGGQGSYEQYF
TRBV5-4	TRBJ1-1	-	-	TGTGCCAGCAGCTTGATACAAAACACTGAAGCTTTCTTT	CASSLIQNTEAFF
TRBV30	TRBJ1-2	-	once	TGTGCCCAGAGGGGGGGGGCCTGGAGCTATGGCTACACCTTC	CAQRGGAWSYGYTF
TRBV6-1	TRBJ1-1	-	-	TGTGCCAGCAGTGAACGGGGGGCGGTCACTGAAGCTTTCTTT	CASSERGAVTEAFF
TRBV28	TRBJ2-7	TRBD1	-	TGTGCCAGCAGTTTCGAAAGGTGGGACAGGGAACCTGAGTACGAGCAGTACTTC	CASSFERWDREPEYEQYF
TRBV4-1	TRBJ1-1	-	-	TGCGCCAGCAGCCAAGTACGGGGGGCCTACACTGAAGCTTTCTTT	CASSQVRGAYTEAFF
TRBV2	TRBJ1-1	-	-	TGTGCCAGCAGTGTGTGGGGGGGGACTGAAGCTTTCTTT	CASSVWGGTEAFF
TRBV4-1	TRBJ1-3	-	-	TGCGCCAGCAGCCATGCGGGGGCCTCTGGAAACACCATATATTTT	CASSHAGASGNTIYF
TRBV25-1	TRBJ2-7	-	few	TGTGCCGGGCACAACAGGGTGTCCTCCTACGAGCAGTACTTC	CAGHNRVSSYEQYF
TRBV5-6	TRBJ1-3	TRBD1	-	TGTGCCAGCAACCGATACGGGACAGCTTTTGTCTCTGGAAACACCATATATTTT	CASNRYGTAFVSGNTIYF
TRBV11-3	TRBJ2-1	TRBD2	many	TGTGCCAGCAGCTTTGCCGGGGGGTCCTACAATGAGCAGTTCTTC	CASSFAGGSYNEQFF